The 25 T cell receptor beta chains below come from one sample, sequenced in a study of blood T cells in healthy people across ages. The second PCR ran about 6 to 12 cycles with a sample-barcoded 5' primer and J-beta primers. Each CDR3 protein is one row after TCRdb ran MiXCR on the 5' RACE reads. The sample contains more than 500,000 distinct CDR3 sequences, 25% to 30% of which appear only once. The sample consisted of blood. These receptors came from a woman aged 70 to 79 in good health.

The chain combines TRBV20-1 with TRBJ2-4, with 8 nucleotides matching TRBD2. V shed 6 bases and J 14 bases; nucleotides not matched to a gene: 9. The V gene's germline CDR1 is DFQATT and CDR2 SNEGSKA (reference sequence). CDR3 length: 11 amino acids. CDR3 sequence reads: CSAASPGGEYF. Written as DNA, the CDR3 is TGCAGTGCCGCGTCTCCGGGGGGGGAGTACTTC.

V usage is TRBV20-1 and J usage is TRBJ2-1; 13 nucleotides match TRBD2. The CDR3 sequence is 16 residues long. Germline CDR1 reads DFQATT; CDR2 reads SNEGSKA (reference sequence). The J segment lost 5 bases and the V segment lost 3 bases, leaving 7 bases of the junction unmatched. The CDR3 region is CSASSSGLAGNNEQFF. Written as DNA, the CDR3 is TGCAGTGCTAGTTCATCGGGACTAGCGGGAAACAATGAGCAGTTCTTC.

V gene TRBV2 combines with J gene TRBJ1-6, with 7 nucleotides matching TRBD1. From germline, CDR1 is SNHLY and CDR2 FYNNEI. The CDR3 contains 14 residues. The ends lost 7 bases at V and 10 bases at J; junction bases unmatched: 10. This CDR3 is CASNPRQGGSPLHF. The CDR3 DNA is TGTGCCAGCAACCCGAGACAGGGTGGGTCACCCCTCCACTTT. Full variable domain (outside the CDR3, taken from reference TRBV2 and TRBJ1-6): EPEVTQTPSHQVTQMGQEVILRCVPISNHLYFYWYRQILGQKVEFLVSFYNNEISEKSEIFDDQFSVERPDGSNFTLKIRSTKLEDSAMYFCASNPRQGGSPLHFGNGTRLTVT.

This clonotype appeared a few times. The junction shows a germline mismatch at one end, possibly a read error. The V call is TRBV6-1, the J call TRBJ2-7; D perhaps matches TRBD1 (6 bases). The germline CDR1 and CDR2 sequences are MNHNS and SASEGT. The CDR3 sequence is 14 residues long. CDR3 coding DNA: TGTGCCAGCAGCCGGAACAGGGAAGACGGGGAGCGGTACTTC. Its protein is CASSRNREDGERYF.

The CDR3, as DNA: TGCAGTGCTAGACCCCGGGGGATGGCCTACAATGAGCAGTTCTTC. It yields the protein CSARPRGMAYNEQFF. The V call is TRBV20-1, the J call TRBJ2-1, with D maybe TRBD2 (6 bases). Looked up from germline, CDR1 is DFQATT and CDR2 is SNEGSKA (reference sequence). Trimming removed 2 bases at V and 2 bases at J, with 13 bases between. The length of the CDR3 is 15 residues.

This clonotype was seen more than once but under ten times. The chain has TRBV5-1 and TRBJ1-1; D is perhaps TRBD1 (6 bases). Germline assignment: CDR1 SGHRS and CDR2 YFSETQ. Trimming took off 2 bases at V and 8 bases at J, with 22 bases between the two ends. CDR3 length: 16 residues. CDR3 in DNA: TGCGCCAGCAGCTTTGGACCTGTACAGGGACAATCAGAAGCTTTCTTT. It codes for CASSFGPVQGQSEAFF.

The chain carries TRBV7-2 and TRBJ1-4, with 9 bases lining up with TRBD1. This CDR3 comprises 15 residues. The germline V gene has CDR1 SGHTA and CDR2 FQGNSA. Germline trimming cut 6 bases from V and 6 bases from J; bases unmatched to any gene: 8. This CDR3 is CASRTGGLSDEKLFF. The CDR3 bases are TGTGCCAGCAGGACAGGGGGTCTTTCGGATGAAAAACTGTTTTTT.

Only a few counts were recorded for this clonotype. The chain is built from TRBV7-2 and TRBJ2-3, with D possibly matching TRBD2 (6 bases). Germline V CDR1 and CDR2: SGHTA, FQGNSA. Trimming took off 6 bases at V and 6 bases at J, with 16 bases between the two ends. The CDR3 is 14 amino acids. CDR3 amino acids: CASRASYGSDTQYF. The CDR3 DNA reads as TGTGCCAGCAGGGCTAGCTACGGGAGCGATACGCAGTATTTT.

The rearrangement links TRBV5-1 to TRBJ2-3; 9 bases line up with TRBD2. Germline V lookup: CDR1 SGHRS, CDR2 YFSETQ. V shed 3 bases and J 1 base; nucleotides not matched to a gene: 15. The CDR3 contains 19 residues. Here the CDR3 DNA reads TGCGCCAGCAGCTGGCGGGGGTCTAGCGGGACTATGCGCACAGATACGCAGTATTTT. It specifies CASSWRGSSGTMRTDTQYF.

The chain uses TRBV5-1 and TRBJ1-3; 8 positions agree with TRBD1. The CDR3 contains 16 residues. V lost 0 bases, J lost 3 bases, and 5 bases stayed unmatched. Looked up from germline, CDR1 is SGHRS and CDR2 is YFSETQ. The chain's CDR3 is CASSLARGRLGNTIYF. As DNA, the CDR3 is TGCGCCAGCAGCTTGGCCAGGGGGCGCCTTGGAAACACCATATATTTT.

The V and J genes are TRBV20-1 and TRBJ1-4; tentative D call: TRBD1 (6 bases). The CDR3 totals 14 residues. From germline, CDR1 is DFQATT and CDR2 SNEGSKA (reference sequence). The V end was cut by 3 bases, the J end by 5 bases, with 13 bases between. Here the CDR3 reads CSASRGAGNEKLFF. The CDR3 DNA reads as TGCAGTGCTAGCAGGGGAGCAGGGAATGAAAAACTGTTTTTT.

This clonotype was seen a handful of times. The rearrangement uses TRBV3-1 and TRBJ1-4; D unresolved. The CDR3 loop spans 12 amino acids. In germline, CDR1 is LGHDT, CDR2 YNNKEL (reference sequence). V lost 3 bases, J lost 10 bases, and 9 bases lay in between. The CDR3 spells CASSQHRGKLFF. The CDR3 DNA follows: TGTGCCAGCAGCCAGCACCGGGGAAAACTGTTTTTT.

The chain joins TRBV11-3 to TRBJ2-5, with D unresolved. The J call could be wrong; TRBJ2-7 is a better fit for the DNA end. CDR1 and CDR2 (germline): SGHNT, YENEEA. This CDR3 region has 13 residues. DNA for the CDR3: TGTGCCAGCAGCTCCCGGGCCTCCTACGAGCAGTACTTC. The encoded protein is CASSSRASYEQYF.

This clonotype was counted only a few times. The chain joins TRBV2 to TRBJ2-1, with TRBD1 identical over 10 bases. The end of the DNA fits TRBJ2-7 better, so the J call may be wrong. This CDR3 has 15 amino acids. Per the germline V gene, CDR1 is SNHLY and CDR2 is FYNNEI. The DNA of the CDR3 is TGTGCCAGCAGCTACGGGACAGGGGCAGCCTACGAGCAGTACTTC. Translating gives CASSYGTGAAYEQYF.

The chain has TRBV10-3 and TRBJ1-6; 11 nucleotides agree with TRBD1. The trim removed 4 bases at V and 10 bases at J, leaving 3 bases unmatched. CDR1 and CDR2 from the germline V gene are ENHRY and SYGVKD. The CDR3 has 14 amino acids. DNA for the CDR3: TGTGCCATCAGTGTCAGGGACAGGGGGTCACCCCTCCACTTT. Encoded protein: CAISVRDRGSPLHF.

V and J are TRBV6-5 and TRBJ1-2; D is possibly TRBD1 (5 bases). In germline, CDR1 is MNHEY, CDR2 SVGAGI. The CDR3 contains 15 residues. The V end lost 0 bases, the J end lost 0 bases, and 8 bases lay between the germline ends. The CDR3 region has the DNA TGTGCCAGCAGTTACTCGACAGCCCCTAACTATGGCTACACCTTC. The encoded protein is CASSYSTAPNYGYTF.

This clonotype was picked up a small number of times. The V call is TRBV20-1, the J call TRBJ1-1, with D hard to call. The germline V gene has CDR1 DFQATT and CDR2 SNEGSKA (reference sequence). Trimming took off 3 bases at V and 3 bases at J, with 2 bases between the two ends. The CDR3 totals 10 residues. CDR3 region: CSARDTEAFF. The CDR3 nucleotides are TGCAGTGCTAGGGACACTGAAGCTTTCTTT.

V gene TRBV5-1 combines with J gene TRBJ1-3, with D unresolved. The CDR3 contains 15 residues. Germline CDR1 and CDR2: SGHRS and YFSETQ. V dropped 0 bases and J dropped 2 bases, with 9 bases sitting between them. CDR3 protein: CASSLGVNTGNTIYF. In nucleotides, the CDR3 is TGCGCCAGCAGCTTGGGGGTGAACACTGGAAACACCATATATTTT.

There are a few counts of this clonotype. The chain couples TRBV29-1 to TRBJ2-5; 8 bases are a match to TRBD1. This CDR3 has 12 residues. Trimming at V came to 7 bases and at J to 5 bases, leaving 6 bases not matched to a gene. Germline CDR1 reads SQVTM; CDR2 reads ANQGSEA. CDR3 in amino acids: CSARGQGETQYF. In DNA, the CDR3 is TGCAGCGCCAGAGGACAGGGTGAGACCCAGTACTTC.

In this sample, this clonotype turned up a few times. The V gene is TRBV5-1, the J gene TRBJ2-6, with 7 positions matching TRBD1. Trimming at V came to 0 bases and at J to 0 bases, leaving 3 bases not matched to a gene. This CDR3 contains 17 residues. Germline V gene lookup returns CDR1 SGHRS and CDR2 YFSETQ. CDR3 in DNA: TGCGCCAGCAGCTTGGGACAGGGTAGCTCTGGGGCCAACGTCCTGACTTTC. Translating it yields CASSLGQGSSGANVLTF.

This clonotype came up a few times. This sequence joins TRBV29-1 and TRBJ1-2; TRBD1 aligns across 7 bases. CDR1 is SQVTM, CDR2 ANQGSEA, per germline. V lost 3 bases, J lost 8 bases, and 6 bases stayed unmatched. The CDR3 has 12 amino acids. The CDR3 region is CSVEGQRTGYTF. The CDR3, as DNA: TGCAGCGTTGAGGGACAGAGGACGGGCTACACCTTC. Combining the CDR3 with reference TRBV29-1 and TRBJ1-2 gives the whole variable domain SAVISQKPSRDICQRGTSLTIQCQVDSQVTMMFWYRQQPGQSLTLIATANQGSEATYESGFVIDKFPISRPNLTFSTLTVSNMSPEDSSIYLCSVEGQRTGYTFGSGTRLTVV.

This chain links TRBV11-2 with TRBJ1-4, with a weak D call TRBD1 (5 bases). Trimming stripped 6 bases from V and 7 bases from J, with 12 bases between. CDR1 and CDR2 (germline): SGHAT, FQNNGV. The CDR3 extends over 13 amino acids. Here the CDR3 reads CASRGVGSEKLFF. Written as DNA, the CDR3 is TGTGCCAGCAGGGGGGTCGGTTCTGAAAAACTGTTTTTT.

This clonotype turned up a few times. Here the CDR3 DNA reads TGTGCCAGCAGTCCGGCGCGGGGCTCTGAAGCTTTCTTT. Protein product: CASSPARGSEAFF. The V and J genes are TRBV7-2 and TRBJ1-1; TRBD1 might be the D (5 bases). V lost 6 bases to trimming and J lost 6 bases, with 14 bases between them. The germline V gene has CDR1 SGHTA and CDR2 FQGNSA. The CDR3 is 13 amino acids.

This sequence joins TRBV12-3 or TRBV12-4 and TRBJ1-1, with D possibly TRBD1 on 5 matching bases. The ends were cut back, 4 bases at V and 0 bases at J, with 9 bases in the middle. This CDR3 is 14 amino acids long. The CDR3 region is CASSSQGVNTEAFF. CDR3 DNA sequence: TGTGCCAGCAGTTCGCAGGGTGTGAACACTGAAGCTTTCTTT.

CDR3 in amino acids: CASGPGGPPYEQYF. CDR3 DNA sequence: TGTGCTAGTGGCCCCGGTGGCCCACCCTACGAGCAGTACTTC. The chain is built from TRBV12-5 and TRBJ2-5; D gene ambiguous. The J call is doubtful: the DNA matches TRBJ2-7 better. CDR1 is LGHNT and CDR2 is FRNRAP in the germline V gene. The CDR3 runs to 14 residues.